These 5 T cell receptor beta chains originate from one sample sequenced in a study of T cell responses to AZD1222 COVID-19 vaccine. The assay was immunoSEQ multiplex PCR, and TCRdb's table has in-frame clones only and misses some. The table lists about 110,000 clones, roughly 87% of them singletons. The sample consisted of peripheral blood, taken 28 days after the second AZD1222 dose. Receptors originate from an adult who received the AZD1222 COVID-19 vaccine.

The chain uses TRBV7-9 and TRBJ2-1; 7 positions agree with TRBD2. J was trimmed by 3 bases and V by 3 bases; bases with no gene match: 8. This CDR3 region has 16 residues. Germline V gives CDR1 SEHNR, CDR2 FQNEAQ (reference sequence). The CDR3 protein is CASSLAVASGYNEQFF. DNA for the CDR3: TGTGCCAGCAGCTTGGCAGTTGCTAGCGGCTACAATGAGCAGTTCTTC. Full variable domain (rest looked up from reference TRBV7-9 and TRBJ2-1): DTGVSQNPRHKITKRGQNVTFRCDPISEHNRLYWYRQTLGQGPEFLTYFQNEAQLEKSRLLSDRFSAERPKGSFSTLEIQRTEQGDSAMYLCASSLAVASGYNEQFFGPGTRLTVL.

The chain employs TRBV2 and TRBJ1-2; D is undetermined. CDR1 and CDR2 (germline): SNHLY, FYNNEI. V dropped 5 bases and J dropped 4 bases, with 11 bases sitting between them. The CDR3 spans 13 residues. The CDR3 bases are TGTGCCAGCAGTTTCGGGTCGGGCTATGGCTACACCTTC. Translated, it gives CASSFGSGYGYTF.

This chain joins TRBV2 and TRBJ1-1; 8 bases agree with TRBD1. CDR1 is SNHLY, CDR2 FYNNEI, per germline. Losses at the gene ends were 10 bases for V and 4 bases for J; bases not matched to a gene: 8. CDR3 size: 13 residues. The CDR3 sequence is CATGQGVGTEAFF. CDR3 nucleotide sequence: TGTGCCACCGGACAGGGTGTCGGCACTGAAGCTTTCTTT.

V usage is TRBV19 and J usage is TRBJ1-1; no definite D call. Looked up from germline, CDR1 is LNHDA and CDR2 is SQIVND (reference sequence). V lost 4 bases to trimming and J lost 1 base, with 13 bases between them. This CDR3 comprises 15 residues. Here the CDR3 reads CASSRGSIENTEAFF. The CDR3 DNA is TGTGCCAGTAGTAGGGGATCGATCGAGAACACTGAAGCTTTCTTT.

This clone came up once. The chain carries TRBV9 and TRBJ2-3, with 7 positions matching TRBD2. Per germline, CDR1 SGDLS and CDR2 YYNGEE. The V and J ends lost 0 bases and 0 bases, in that order; junction bases with no gene match: 7. This CDR3 spans 17 amino acids. The CDR3 region is CASSVAGGGISTDTQYF. For the CDR3, the DNA is TGTGCCAGCAGCGTAGCGGGAGGTGGAATTAGCACAGATACGCAGTATTTT.